This TCR beta chain was obtained from a study of graft-versus-host responses after intestinal transplantation. Study-wide context: Each recipient received anti-thymocyte globulin induction, then tacrolimus and steroids for about 3 years.

A note on this clone: The antigen is unknown.

This CDR3 region has 17 residues. Germline assignment: CDR1 GTSNPN and CDR2 SVGIG (reference sequence). The ends lost 0 bases at V and 9 bases at J; junction bases unmatched: 18. The data were produced by immunoSEQ multiplex PCR, yet TCRdb's version contains in-frame clones alone and is incomplete. The sample shows about 88,000 clones, 75% to 95% of them seen only once. The source is a human donor who was the organ donor for an intestinal transplant. The chain carries TRBV30 and TRBJ2-7, with 9 nucleotides matching TRBD1. The sequencing used unstimulated CD4+ T cells sorted from spleen or lymph node cells, collected before transplant. CDR3 protein: CAWSVLGALMTGGLQYF. The DNA for the CDR3 is TGTGCCTGGAGTGTACTTGGCGCTTTGATGACAGGGGGTCTGCAGTACTTC.